The entry below gives a single T cell receptor beta chain sequence along with its context. Its antigen is currently unknown. Survey-level resolution applied to immunoSEQ assay v3.0. Clones were read by immunoSEQ multiplex PCR, and TCRdb kept only the in-frame ones, dropping some. The table includes approximately 37,000 clones, 83% detected once. The sample belongs to a study of long-term antiretroviral therapy in people with HIV. Study-wide results and limits: ART adherence, viral resistance and therapy changes were not recorded.

Germline V gene sequence: CDR1 SGHRS, CDR2 YFSETQ. The CDR3 contains 16 residues. The germline V and J ends were trimmed by 0 bases and 0 bases, with 12 bases remaining between them. The material was unsorted PBMCs, obtained 1 year after starting antiretroviral therapy. The chain joins TRBV5-1 to TRBJ1-1; no firm D call. This receptor was obtained from a man younger than 30 with HIV. CDR3 in amino acids: CASSLEGAGLNTEAFF. The DNA of the CDR3 is TGCGCCAGCAGCTTGGAGGGTGCAGGTTTGAACACTGAAGCTTTCTTT. Full variable domain (rest looked up from reference TRBV5-1 and TRBJ1-1): KAGVTQTPRYLIKTRGQQVTLSCSPISGHRSVSWYQQTPGQGLQFLFEYFSETQRNKGNFPGRFSGRQFSNSRSEMNVSTLELGDSALYLCASSLEGAGLNTEAFFGQGTRLTVV.